This entry concerns a single T cell receptor (beta chain). This clonotype was seen at least ten times. Its antigen is currently not known. Base qualities are not recorded, but no much larger clone differs from it by a single base. This sample stems from a study of blood T cells in healthy people across ages (dated by TCRdb to between 2015 and 2017). The study in broad terms: In model experiments, roughly one uniquely barcoded TCR beta cDNA molecule per two T cells was captured by template switching. Using deep sequencing normalized with unique cDNA molecular identifiers, the study measured how TCR beta repertoire diversity changes with age. The donors were divided into four age groups: young (average around 16 years), middle-aged (under 40), aged (approximately 62) and long-lived (82). To avoid experimental bias, donors of different ages were distributed randomly across sequencing lanes. Two additional independent replicas of 1 million unique cDNA reads from the same blood draw were analyzed for two donors (one aged 18 to 30 and one aged 80 or older).

What the work shows at the level of the full study, not this receptor alone: Conclusive comparison of naive and antigen-experienced compartments was prevented by the profiling of bulk unsorted PBMCs. Compared with the aged group, the long-lived group had more naive CD4+ T cells, fewer expanded clones and increased TCR diversity, a pattern suggesting age selection. Observed TCR beta diversity correlated strongly with the percentage of naive T cells measured by flow cytometry. Estimates of total diversity based on one million sequenced T cells were regarded as lower bounds and as underestimates. Donor CMV infection status was unknown, potentially confounding age-related changes in expanded clonotypes. As age increased, observed TCR beta diversity per million T cells dropped in a roughly linear way, and a significant reduction was already evident by age roughly 36.

Systemically healthy Caucasian individuals from Russia, 35 to 50 in total and aged about 6 to 100 years, were included as donors. Each donor gave ten milliliters of peripheral blood, drawn into EDTA-treated Vacutainer tubes. PBMCs were isolated by Ficoll-Paque density-gradient centrifugation, with at least 6 million obtained per sample. Total RNA, at least 6 micrograms per sample, was extracted from PBMCs with Trizol reagent. Naive CD45RAhigh/CD27high T cell percentages were measured by flow cytometry on a PBMC aliquot from every donor. V lost 3 bases and J lost 3 bases, and the count of bases not matched to a germline gene is 3. Reading from cysteine to phenylalanine, the CDR3 counts 14 amino acids. The sequence is cut down to CDR3 DNA, 42 bases in frame from base 1. For CDR1 and CDR2, the germline V gene (reference sequence) lists SEHNR and FQNEAQ. Libraries came from 5' RACE. TCRdb names Illumina HiSeq 2500 as the instrument used. A second PCR of about 6 to 12 cycles was performed with a sample-barcoded 5' primer and a J-beta primer mix. A template-switch 5' adaptor carrying 12 random nucleotides introduced a unique molecular identifier onto each TCR beta cDNA molecule. At least 2.5 million CDR3-containing paired-end reads were obtained from each sample. All of the RNA was converted into first-strand cDNA using the Mint cDNA synthesis kit, with a TRBC-specific oligonucleotide serving as the primer. Following uracil-DNA glycosylase treatment, all cDNA underwent a first 18-cycle PCR with the universal primers M1SS and BC2_uni_R. The original methods were these. Normalization of each sample was performed by random selection of 1 million high-quality reads, each carrying a distinct molecular identifier. Reads sharing molecular identifiers were discarded rather than binned into consensus sequences. MiTCR, run with a Q25 quality threshold and the strictest error-elimination algorithm, handled CDR3 identification, clonotype clustering and error correction. A nonparametric unseen species model with Euler transformation was used to estimate a lower bound on total TCR beta diversity. TCRdb reprocessed the public reads (quality trimming at Q25 with fastp, clone calling with MiXCR) and kept in-frame beta chains. All rows with the same CDR3 protein become a single entry with the most common DNA and genes. The V and J calls here are based on TCRdb, not the publication. Recorded for this sample are around 1,600,000 distinct CDR3 sequences; 42% of them occurred a single time. The ten top clones hold around 4% of the sample.

The clonotype was recovered from a young woman in good health. The chain is encoded by TRBV7-9 joined to TRBJ2-3; 7 junctional bases match TRBD1. The sequenced sample was blood. The CDR3 protein is CASSLRGQTDTQYF. The sequence in DNA is TGTGCCAGCAGCTTGAGGGGACAGACAGATACGCAGTATTTT.